The 23 T cell receptor beta chains below come from one sample, sequenced in a study of T cells in Graves' hyperthyroidism and ophthalmopathy. TCR beta CDR3 region amplification was performed from RNA transcripts. HTBI primers were employed in a first-round RT-PCR of the TCR CDR3. TCRdb called the multiplex PCR reads again in MiXCR, with one record for every CDR3 protein. Of about 210,000 distinct CDR3 sequences listed, roughly 18% are singletons. Source material: blood. The source is a middle-aged man with Graves' hyperthyroidism.

The V call is TRBV9, the J call TRBJ1-6; D unresolved. The CDR3 has 13 residues. Germline V gene lookup returns CDR1 SGDLS and CDR2 YYNGEE. The V end lost 4 bases, the J end lost 13 bases, and 15 bases lay between the germline ends. For the CDR3, the DNA is TGTGCCAGCAGCTCGGACGGAGTTGGGCCCCTCCACTTT. Translation: CASSSDGVGPLHF.

J is TRBJ2-7 and V is TRBV28; 11 bases align to TRBD1. This CDR3 spans 14 amino acids. The germline V gene encodes CDR1 MDHEN and CDR2 SYDVKM. Trimming removed 3 bases from V and 3 bases from J; junction bases left unmatched: 1. CDR3 sequence (DNA): TGTGCCAGCAGTTTTGGGACAGGGGGCTACGAGCAGTACTTC. Residues: CASSFGTGGYEQYF.

This clonotype came up once. The rearrangement uses TRBV5-1 and TRBJ1-6; the D is unclear. V shed 4 bases and J shed 0 bases, with 23 bases lying between them. From germline, CDR1 is SGHRS and CDR2 YFSETQ. The CDR3 consists of 20 residues. The CDR3, as DNA: TGCGCCAGCAGCGAAACCCCTGGTCTGGAGATAAGCTCCTATAATTCACCCCTCCACTTT. It codes for CASSETPGLEISSYNSPLHF.

Notes on this clonotype: A read error may be the cause here, since a much bigger clone is one base away. The V call is TRBV5-1, the J call TRBJ2-1; D may be TRBD2 (6 bases). The CDR3 spans 14 residues. CDR1 SGHRS and CDR2 YFSETQ come from the germline V gene. DNA for the CDR3: TGCGCCAGCAGTTACGGGAGCCAATACAATGAGCAGTCCTTC. Protein: CASSYGSQYNEQSF. Looking up the rest from reference TRBV5-1 and TRBJ2-1 gives the full variable domain: KAGVTQTPRYLIKTRGQQVTLSCSPISGHRSVSWYQQTPGQGLQFLFEYFSETQRNKGNFPGRFSGRQFSNSRSEMNVSTLELGDSALYLCASSYGSQYNEQSFGPGTRLTVL.

In this sample, this clonotype turned up many times. This chain connects TRBV28 to TRBJ1-5, with 8 nucleotides matching TRBD1. Losses at the gene ends were 4 bases for V and 6 bases for J; bases not matched to a gene: 8. The V gene's germline CDR1 is MDHEN and CDR2 SYDVKM. The CDR3 consists of 15 residues. CDR3 residues: CASSSPRGRIQPQHF. In DNA form, the CDR3 reads TGTGCCAGCAGTTCGCCCAGGGGGCGCATTCAGCCCCAGCATTTT. The whole variable domain, filled in from reference TRBV28 and TRBJ1-5, reads DVKVTQSSRYLVKRTGEKVFLECVQDMDHENMFWYRQDPGLGLRLIYFSYDVKMKEKGDIPEGYSVSREKKERFSLILESASTNQTSMYLCASSSPRGRIQPQHFGDGTRLSIL.

A remark on this clonotype: No conserved phenylalanine or tryptophan ends this CDR3, so it is likely a read error. V gene TRBV5-1 combines with J gene TRBJ2-3; 13 bases line up with TRBD2. The CDR3 runs to 15 residues. Germline V gene lookup returns CDR1 SGHRS and CDR2 YFSETQ. V shed 4 bases and J 4 bases; nucleotides not matched to a gene: 3. The CDR3 coding sequence is TGCGCCAGCAGCCCTGGGACTAGCGGGGCAGATACGCAGTATCTT. Its translation: CASSPGTSGADTQYL.

This clonotype was counted ten times or more. The J gene is TRBJ2-3, the V gene TRBV6-1; 11 positions match TRBD2. Germline V lookup: CDR1 MNHNS, CDR2 SASEGT. J lost 8 bases, V lost 5 bases, and 9 bases had no gene match. CDR3 length: 15 residues. CDR3 loop: CASSQLAGVASTQYF. CDR3 in DNA: TGTGCCAGCAGTCAACTAGCGGGAGTCGCTAGTACGCAGTATTTT.

This clonotype was seen a few times. The chain links TRBV29-1 to TRBJ2-3; 10 bases are shared with TRBD2. This CDR3 has 17 residues. Germline CDR1 is SQVTM and CDR2 is ANQGSEA. V gave up 1 base and J gave up 2 bases; unmatched junction bases: 9. The CDR3 is CSVEGSGTSVYTDTQYF. CDR3 nucleotide sequence: TGCAGCGTTGAAGGTTCCGGGACTAGCGTCTACACAGATACGCAGTATTTT.

This clonotype was seen ten or more times. V and J are TRBV20-1 and TRBJ1-1, with unresolved D. V lost 6 bases, J lost 1 base, and 15 bases lay in between. The CDR3 has 14 residues. From germline, CDR1 is DFQATT and CDR2 SNEGSKA (reference sequence). The CDR3 coding sequence is TGCAGTGCCCCTTCCGGGTTCGGGAACACTGAAGCTTTCTTT. Its protein product is CSAPSGFGNTEAFF.

This clonotype was observed many times. The chain carries TRBV28 and TRBJ1-5, with 10 bases lining up with TRBD1. J gave up 4 bases and V 5 bases, and 5 bases lay outside the gene matches. Germline V gene data show CDR1 as MDHEN and CDR2 as SYDVKM. This CDR3 region has 15 residues. The CDR3 sequence: CASSPGTGVNQPQHF. CDR3 in DNA: TGTGCCAGCAGTCCCGGGACAGGGGTGAATCAGCCCCAGCATTTT. Full variable domain (remainder filled in from reference TRBV28 and TRBJ1-5): DVKVTQSSRYLVKRTGEKVFLECVQDMDHENMFWYRQDPGLGLRLIYFSYDVKMKEKGDIPEGYSVSREKKERFSLILESASTNQTSMYLCASSPGTGVNQPQHFGDGTRLSIL.

This clonotype was detected ten times or more. This chain uses TRBV2 with TRBJ2-5; D might be TRBD1 (6 bases). Trimming cost V 4 bases and J 5 bases, with 14 bases left between them. This CDR3 contains 14 residues. CDR1 is SNHLY and CDR2 is FYNNEI in the germline V gene. This CDR3 reads CASSVNREEETQYF. The CDR3 DNA is TGTGCCAGCAGTGTAAACAGGGAAGAGGAGACCCAGTACTTC.

Only a few counts were recorded for this clonotype. The genes are TRBV6-5 and TRBJ2-5; D could derive from TRBD1 or TRBD2 (5 bases each). CDR1 and CDR2 (germline): MNHEY, SVGAGI. The CDR3 spans 18 residues. V lost 2 bases, J lost 5 bases, and 24 bases lay in between. DNA for the CDR3: TGTGCCAGCAGTTACATGGGGACCCTCTTTTCTGTTAGGGAGACCCAGTACTTC. Translation gives CASSYMGTLFSVRETQYF.

The chain carries TRBV5-1 and TRBJ1-6; 7 nucleotides line up with TRBD1. Trimming took 4 bases from V and 10 from J; bases not matched to a gene: 5. The CDR3 has 13 amino acids. Germline V CDR1 and CDR2: SGHRS, YFSETQ. The CDR3 loop is CASSETGSSPLHF. DNA of the CDR3: TGCGCCAGCAGCGAGACAGGGAGCTCACCCCTCCACTTT.

This clonotype was seen more than once but under ten times. J is TRBJ2-4 and V is TRBV29-1; D is unclear. CDR3 length: 12 amino acids. With 5 bases removed from V and 5 bases from J, the gap between germline ends came to 10 bases. The germline V gene encodes CDR1 SQVTM and CDR2 ANQGSEA. This CDR3 is CSVMLQQNIQYF. CDR3 nucleotide sequence: TGCAGCGTTATGCTCCAACAAAACATTCAGTACTTC.

A word on this clonotype: A much more abundant neighbour one base away suggests this may be a read error. This chain joins TRBV7-2 and TRBJ2-7; 9 bases match TRBD2. The J call may be faulty, since TRBJ2-1 better matches the DNA end. The germline V gene encodes CDR1 SGHTA and CDR2 FQGNSA. CDR3 length equals 16 residues. CDR3 bases: TGTGCCAGCAGCTTAAGTCGGCTAGCGGGAACCTACGAGCAGTTCTTC. Translated, it gives CASSLSRLAGTYEQFF.

This chain joins TRBV6-1 and TRBJ2-7, with D possibly being TRBD1 or TRBD2 (6 bases each). The ends were cut back, 3 bases at V and 7 bases at J, with 16 bases in the middle. Germline V gene sequence: CDR1 MNHNS, CDR2 SASEGT. This CDR3 is 14 amino acids long. CDR3 coding DNA: TGTGCCAGCAGTGAGGGGGGCTCTTCCGAAGAGCAGTACTTC. Its translation is CASSEGGSSEEQYF.

The rearrangement links TRBV7-2 to TRBJ2-7; 11 positions agree with TRBD2. The CDR3 loop spans 14 amino acids. Germline values: CDR1 SGHTA, CDR2 FQGNSA. The trim removed 5 bases at V and 2 bases at J, leaving 2 bases unmatched. CDR3 protein: CASSPTSGAYEQYF. The CDR3 nucleotides are TGTGCCAGCAGCCCGACTAGCGGGGCCTACGAGCAGTACTTC.

The chain uses TRBV4-1 and TRBJ2-6; D perhaps matches TRBD2 (5 bases). The germline CDR1 and CDR2 sequences are MGHRA and YSYEKL. Trimming removed 3 bases from V and 4 bases from J, with 13 bases in between. CDR3 size: 16 residues. The CDR3 is CASSHGTGSGANVLTF. The CDR3 nucleotides read TGCGCCAGCAGCCACGGAACGGGGTCCGGGGCCAACGTCCTGACTTTC.

This clonotype appeared many times. This chain uses TRBV12-3 or TRBV12-4 with TRBJ2-3; no firm D call. Trimming shortened V by 5 bases and J by 1 base, and 16 bases separated the two germline ends. CDR3 length equals 16 residues. The CDR3 is CASSPPTIRRTDTQYF. The CDR3 DNA follows: TGTGCCAGCAGTCCACCGACGATACGGCGCACAGATACGCAGTATTTT.

The rearrangement uses TRBV29-1 and TRBJ2-6; unclear D gene. There are 13 residues in the CDR3. Trimming stripped 4 bases from V and 0 bases from J, with 4 bases between. CDR1 and CDR2 from the germline V gene are SQVTM and ANQGSEA. The CDR3 DNA is TGCAGCGTTGGGGTCTCTGGGGCCAACGTCCTGACTTTC. Protein sequence: CSVGVSGANVLTF.

This clonotype was seen more than once but under ten times. This chain joins TRBV24-1 and TRBJ2-1, with 7 bases matching TRBD2. CDR1 is KGHDR, CDR2 SFDVKD, per germline. The CDR3 has 17 residues. J lost 6 bases, V lost 3 bases, and 13 bases had no gene match. This chain's CDR3 is CATSDPPGQGGVNEQFF. CDR3 nucleotides: TGTGCCACCAGTGATCCCCCCGGGCAGGGAGGGGTCAATGAGCAGTTCTTC.

At least ten counts were recorded for this clonotype. CDR3 loop: CAWSASAGGPVEQFF. In nucleotides, the CDR3 is TGTGCCTGGAGTGCCTCGGCGGGAGGGCCGGTTGAGCAGTTCTTC. The chain couples TRBV30 to TRBJ2-1, with 9 bases lining up with TRBD2. CDR1 and CDR2 from the germline V gene are GTSNPN and SVGIG (reference sequence). V was clipped by 1 base and J by 9 bases; unmatched bases: 10. The length of the CDR3 is 15 residues.

The rearrangement joins TRBV6-2 or TRBV6-3 to TRBJ2-1; D is undetermined. Looked up from germline, CDR1 is MNHEY and CDR2 is SVGEGT. Trimming took off 3 bases at V and 8 bases at J, with 8 bases between the two ends. The CDR3 spans 12 residues. This chain's CDR3 is CASSYVYYEQFF. CDR3 sequence (DNA): TGTGCCAGCAGTTATGTATATTATGAGCAGTTCTTC.